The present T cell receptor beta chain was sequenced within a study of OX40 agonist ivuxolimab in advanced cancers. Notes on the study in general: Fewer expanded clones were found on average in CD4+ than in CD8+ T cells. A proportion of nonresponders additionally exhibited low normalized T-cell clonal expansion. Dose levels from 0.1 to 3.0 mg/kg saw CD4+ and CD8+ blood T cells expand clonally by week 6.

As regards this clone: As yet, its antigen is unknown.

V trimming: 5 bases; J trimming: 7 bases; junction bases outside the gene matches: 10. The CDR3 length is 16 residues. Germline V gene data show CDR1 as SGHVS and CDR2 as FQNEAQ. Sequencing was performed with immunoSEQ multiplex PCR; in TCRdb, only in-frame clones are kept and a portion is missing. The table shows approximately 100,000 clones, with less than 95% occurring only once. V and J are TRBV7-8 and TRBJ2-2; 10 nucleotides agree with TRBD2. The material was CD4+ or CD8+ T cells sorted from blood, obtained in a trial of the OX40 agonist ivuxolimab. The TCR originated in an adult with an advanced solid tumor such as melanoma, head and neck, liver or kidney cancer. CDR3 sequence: CASSTRLAGSGGELFF. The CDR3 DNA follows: TGTGCCAGCAGCACGAGACTAGCGGGTTCGGGCGGGGAGCTGTTTTTT.